These T cell receptor beta chains were read from a single sample in a study of long-term antiretroviral therapy in people with HIV. Assay: immunoSEQ multiplex PCR; the TCRdb copy retains only in-frame clones and omits some. This sample carries 40,000 or so clones, roughly four fifths of them seen once, and the ten largest clones take roughly 6.3%. Here the sequenced sample was unsorted PBMCs, taken 1 year after starting antiretroviral therapy. The receptor source for this set is a man between 18 and 35 years old with HIV. Each CDR3 is given without its conserved first and last residue. Clone size is given for some rows only: seen once, a few or many times, or a class if the clone is expanded.

>TRBJ1-1|TRBV6-5|.
ASSYGLRGTEAF
>TRBJ1-1|TRBV29-1|.
SVDRNTEAF
>TRBJ2-7|TRBV4-1|.
ASSQEAGKTPYEQY
>TRBJ2-7|TRBV19|.
ASSSDRGGSYEQY
>TRBJ2-5|TRBV25-1|.
ASSESGWRETQY
>TRBJ2-1|TRBV19|.
ASSETVYNEQF
>TRBJ1-2|TRBV27|.
ASSLNGAGDPRYGYT
>TRBJ2-6|TRBV19|once
ASGQGVLGANVLT
>TRBJ2-1|TRBV4-1|.
ASSPERSPYNEQF
>TRBJ2-1|TRBV9|.
ASSGTGTAIYNEQF
>TRBJ1-2|TRBV11-2|.
ASSLDRGYGGYT
>TRBJ2-7|TRBV11-2|.
ASSLGTGTFYEQY
>TRBJ1-1|TRBV2|.
ARETGTGLGMNTEAF
>TRBJ2-7|TRBV10-3|once
AISPDRANEQY
>TRBJ1-1|TRBV5-4|.
ASSYLGALGTEAF
>TRBJ2-7|TRBV27|.
ASSTDRDHEQY
>TRBJ2-3|TRBV27|.
ASSPQGARGDTQY
>TRBJ2-2|TRBV2|.
ASRSLGDTGELF
>TRBJ1-1|TRBV28|.
ASILGGTRNTEAF
>TRBJ2-5|TRBV5-1|.
ASSLGRETQY
>TRBJ2-3|TRBV7-8|.
ASSPWERGTDTQY
>TRBJ1-1|TRBV7-8|.
ASSLAGGRGLNTEAF
>TRBJ1-2|TRBV11-2|.
ASSLSGQGLRGYT
>TRBJ2-5|TRBV6-5|.
ASSGREGETQY
>TRBJ2-1|TRBV28|once
ATVSGNEQF
>TRBJ2-7|TRBV5-4|once
ASSLLGEQY
>TRBJ1-2|TRBV27|.
ASRDTGYGYT
>TRBJ2-5|TRBV5-1|.
ASSLGLAGAQMETQY
>TRBJ2-7|TRBV18|.
ASSPDSSRYSSYEQY
>TRBJ2-3|TRBV5-1|.
ASSFNTDTQY
>TRBJ2-3|TRBV15|few
ATSSASTDTQY
>TRBJ2-7|TRBV4-1|.
ASSQETGSRAYEQY
>TRBJ2-1|TRBV19|.
ASSGAVEQF
>TRBJ2-3|TRBV27|.
ASSFTGGLTDTQY
>TRBJ1-2|TRBV2|.
ASSDRQTAAGGYT
>TRBJ2-1|TRBV4-3|.
ASSQGTLYNEQF
>TRBJ1-1|TRBV6-1|.
ASSEWAENTEAF
>TRBJ1-5|TRBV4-3|.
ASSQVTGGNWPQH
>TRBJ2-2|TRBV11-3|.
ASSLDVWGQANTGELF
>TRBJ1-5|TRBV10-3|.
AASDRDQPQH
>TRBJ1-1|TRBV4-3|.
ASSWRQGAIGTEAF
>TRBJ1-2|TRBV18|.
ASSSEGRNYGYT
>TRBJ2-7|TRBV5-4|.
ASSLVAWDEQY
>TRBJ2-3|TRBV5-4|once
ASSPERTDTQY
>TRBJ2-7|TRBV27|.
ASSLSPPPREQY
>TRBJ1-1|TRBV5-1|.
ASSLEYPNTEAF
>TRBJ1-2|TRBV5-1|.
ASSTWTGGNGYT
>TRBJ1-1|TRBV14|.
ASSQVATGPEAF
>TRBJ1-5|TRBV4-1|once
ASSQKTIPGPLYQPQH
>TRBJ2-1|TRBV4-1|.
ASSQGVAGYNEQF
>TRBJ1-4|TRBV6-6|once
ASKASDRLNEKLF
>TRBJ1-1|TRBV10-3|.
AISVGTGEAF
>TRBJ2-5|TRBV5-1|.
ASSLAGETQY
>TRBJ2-7|TRBV19|.
ASSILGTQNYEQY